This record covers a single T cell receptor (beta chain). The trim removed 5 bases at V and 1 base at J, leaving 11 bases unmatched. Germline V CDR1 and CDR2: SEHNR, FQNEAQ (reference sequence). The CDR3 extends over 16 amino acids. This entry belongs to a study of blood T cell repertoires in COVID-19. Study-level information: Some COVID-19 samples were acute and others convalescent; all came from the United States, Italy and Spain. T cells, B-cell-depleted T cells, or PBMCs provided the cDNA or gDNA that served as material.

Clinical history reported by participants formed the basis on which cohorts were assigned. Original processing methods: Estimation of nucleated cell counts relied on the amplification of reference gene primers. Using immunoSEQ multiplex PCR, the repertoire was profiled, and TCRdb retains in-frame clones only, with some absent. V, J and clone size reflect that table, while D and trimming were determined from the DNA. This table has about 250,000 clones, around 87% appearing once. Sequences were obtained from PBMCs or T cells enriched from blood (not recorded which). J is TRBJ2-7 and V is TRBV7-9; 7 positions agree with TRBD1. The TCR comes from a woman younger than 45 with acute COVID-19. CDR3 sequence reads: CASSTTGTAKSYEQYF. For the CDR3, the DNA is TGTGCCAGCAGCACAACCGGGACAGCGAAGTCCTACGAGCAGTACTTC.